These 11 T cell receptor beta chains were all obtained from the same sample, sequenced in a study of shared clonotypes between healthy human individuals. The table came from immunoSEQ multiplex PCR; TCRdb's copy has only in-frame clones and leaves some out. In the table there are approximately 2,200,000 clones, more than 85% of which are singletons. The naive CD8 subset, CD45RO-negative cells positively selected for CCR7, excluded terminally differentiated effector memory CD45RA+ cells. The sample was naive CD8+ T cells from PBMCs. The receptors shown here come from a man between 18 and 29 years old in good health. Some clones in this sample may be carry-over from other donors' samples.

The chain uses TRBV7-6 and TRBJ2-7, with D perhaps TRBD1 (5 bases). CDR3 length: 18 residues. Germline V CDR1 and CDR2: SGHVS, FNYEAQ. V lost 0 bases to trimming and J lost 2 bases, with 20 bases between them. CDR3 region: CASSLAPLGAGPTYEQYF. The CDR3 DNA reads as TGTGCCAGCAGCTTAGCCCCACTTGGGGCAGGGCCTACCTACGAGCAGTACTTC.

This clone was counted a few times. The rearrangement uses TRBV9 and TRBJ2-1, with 10 bases identical to TRBD2. V lost 5 bases and J lost 2; bases outside the gene matches: 4. CDR3 length equals 15 residues. CDR1 and CDR2 (germline): SGDLS, YYNGEE. The CDR3 bases are TGTGCCAGCAGTCAGCGGGAGGGCCCCTACAATGAGCAGTTCTTC. This codes for CASSQREGPYNEQFF.

The gene calls are TRBV19 and TRBJ2-1, with 8 bases that match TRBD2. The germline CDR1 and CDR2 sequences are LNHDA and SQIVND (reference sequence). The CDR3 spans 14 residues. V shed 5 bases and J 8 bases; nucleotides not matched to a gene: 8. CDR3 region: CASSLGTRRDEQFF. CDR3 bases: TGTGCCAGTAGTTTAGGGACTAGGCGCGATGAGCAGTTCTTC.

This clone was seen just once. The CDR3, as DNA: TGTGCCATCAGGACCGGGACAGAAAAAAATTATGGCTACACCTTC. This sequence encodes CAIRTGTEKNYGYTF. V gene TRBV10-3 combines with J gene TRBJ1-2; TRBD1 agrees at 7 bases. The V gene's germline CDR1 is ENHRY and CDR2 SYGVKD. Germline trimming cut 6 bases from V and 5 bases from J; bases unmatched to any gene: 12. The CDR3 totals 15 residues.

This sequence joins TRBV18 and TRBJ2-7; 7 bases fit TRBD2. Germline trimming cut 4 bases from V and 3 bases from J; bases unmatched to any gene: 9. The CDR3 length is 15 residues. Germline V gives CDR1 KGHSH, CDR2 LQKENI. The CDR3 DNA sequence: TGTGCCAGCTCACACCCGGGGCGGGGGTACTACGAGCAGTACTTC. Protein product: CASSHPGRGYYEQYF.

This rearrangement joins TRBV29-1 to TRBJ1-2; the D is unclear. The CDR3 covers 12 residues. Trimming removed 0 bases from V and 4 bases from J, with 6 bases in between. The germline CDR1 and CDR2 sequences are SQVTM and ANQGSEA. CDR3 protein: CSVEDSVYGYTF. The CDR3 DNA is TGCAGCGTTGAAGACAGCGTCTATGGCTACACCTTC.

This chain uses TRBV14 with TRBJ2-7; D call uncertain. Germline CDR1 SGHDN, CDR2 FVKESK. The CDR3 consists of 14 residues. Trimming removed 3 bases at V and 4 bases at J, with 13 bases between. The chain's CDR3 is CASSQLGFGYEQYF. Here the CDR3 DNA reads TGTGCCAGCAGCCAGTTGGGGTTCGGGTACGAGCAGTACTTC.

The rearrangement links TRBV7-7 to TRBJ2-7, with D possibly being TRBD1 or TRBD2 (5 bases each). Between the trimmed V and J ends, which lost 1 base and 5 bases, there was a span of 9 bases. The CDR3 length is 13 residues. Germline V gene lookup returns CDR1 SSHAT and CDR2 FNYEAQ (reference sequence). The CDR3 sequence is CASSLGRGDEQYF. The DNA for the CDR3 is TGTGCCAGCAGCTTAGGACGAGGGGACGAGCAGTACTTC.

This chain links TRBV19 with TRBJ2-7; D is perhaps TRBD2 (7 bases). The CDR3 has 13 amino acids. V was clipped by 4 bases and J by 3 bases, with 10 bases between them. CDR1 LNHDA and CDR2 SQIVND come from the germline V gene (reference sequence). CDR3 bases: TGTGCCAGTAGTAACAGGGAGGGCTACGAGCAGTACTTC. The encoded protein is CASSNREGYEQYF.

This clone has just one count. The chain links TRBV19 to TRBJ2-1; TRBD2 is a possible D gene (6 bases). V dropped 5 bases and J dropped 0 bases, with 17 bases sitting between them. The CDR3 extends over 17 amino acids. Germline CDR1 LNHDA, CDR2 SQIVND (reference sequence). CDR3 sequence: CASSASTDYLSYNEQFF. CDR3 in DNA: TGTGCCAGTAGTGCCTCAACGGACTATCTCTCCTACAATGAGCAGTTCTTC. Using reference TRBV19 and TRBJ2-1 for the parts outside the CDR3, the full variable domain is DGGITQSPKYLFRKEGQNVTLSCEQNLNHDAMYWYRQDPGQGLRLIYYSQIVNDFQKGDIAEGYSVSREKKESFPLTVTSAQKNPTAFYLCASSASTDYLSYNEQFFGPGTRLTVL.

The gene calls are TRBV28 and TRBJ2-1, with 7 bases identical to TRBD2. The CDR3 loop spans 15 amino acids. The trim removed 6 bases at V and 4 bases at J, leaving 9 bases unmatched. Germline values: CDR1 MDHEN, CDR2 SYDVKM. For the CDR3, the DNA is TGTGCCAGCAGGTACTCCGCGGGAGAATACAATGAGCAGTTCTTC. Its translation: CASRYSAGEYNEQFF. Filled out from reference TRBV28 and TRBJ2-1, the complete variable domain reads DVKVTQSSRYLVKRTGEKVFLECVQDMDHENMFWYRQDPGLGLRLIYFSYDVKMKEKGDIPEGYSVSREKKERFSLILESASTNQTSMYLCASRYSAGEYNEQFFGPGTRLTVL.